This T cell receptor (beta chain) was found in a study of CD8+ T cells in alopecia areata. Sequencing used cDNA as its template, made by extracting RNA and reverse transcribing it. Repertoires were generated with immunoSEQ multiplex PCR, while TCRdb's copy carries only in-frame clones and drops some. The sample includes 110,000 to 150,000 clones, about 60% of them seen just once. Sorting from PBMCs produced CD4+ and CD8+ T cells. This CDR3 has 14 amino acids. Germline V gene lookup returns CDR1 PRHDT and CDR2 FYEKMQ (reference sequence). V lost 5 bases to trimming and J lost 7 bases, with 14 bases between them.

The TCR sequence derives from a human donor with alopecia areata. The source was CD4+ T cells sorted from blood, collected at week 0. The chain has TRBV13 and TRBJ2-2; D remains unclear. This CDR3 reads CASSLDLIHGELFF. In nucleotides, the CDR3 is TGTGCCAGCAGCCTGGACCTCATACACGGGGAGCTGTTTTTT.